A single sample gave rise to the 25 T cell receptor beta chains below, sequenced in a study of blood T cell repertoires in COVID-19. Sequenced by immunoSEQ multiplex PCR; TCRdb stores in-frame clones only, minus some. Here the sample spans about 160,000 clones, 70% to 85% being singletons. The sequencing sample was made of peripheral blood. Source of these receptors: a woman of 80 years or more with acute or convalescent COVID-19.

The chain is built from TRBV29-1 and TRBJ2-1; 12 bases align to TRBD2. V was pared by 6 bases and J by 6 bases, with 9 bases of the junction left unmatched. The germline CDR1 and CDR2 sequences are SQVTM and ANQGSEA. The CDR3 runs to 15 residues. The CDR3: CSVLPLAGGANEQFF. The CDR3 region has the DNA TGCAGCGTCTTGCCACTAGCGGGAGGAGCCAATGAGCAGTTCTTC.

The chain uses TRBV30 and TRBJ2-7; D remains ambiguous. The CDR3 length is 11 residues. The germline CDR1 and CDR2 sequences are GTSNPN and SVGIG (reference sequence). V dropped 4 bases and J dropped 1 base, with 5 bases sitting between them. For the CDR3, the DNA is TGTGCCTGGAAATCGTCCTACGAGCAGTACTTC. This gives the protein CAWKSSYEQYF.

The rearrangement joins TRBV12-3 or TRBV12-4 to TRBJ2-1; TRBD2 might be the D (5 bases). This CDR3 spans 12 amino acids. V lost 3 bases and J lost 14, with 14 bases in between. The CDR3, as DNA: TGTGCCAGCAGTTTCGAGGGCCAATATAAGTTCTTC. Its protein product is CASSFEGQYKFF.

The chain employs TRBV25-1 and TRBJ1-1, with D possibly being TRBD1 (5 bases). Trimming left V 5 bases short and J 3 bases short, with 10 bases between. CDR1 and CDR2 from the germline V gene are MGHDK and SYGVNS. This CDR3 comprises 13 residues. CDR3 nucleotides: TGTGCCAGCAGTACAGGTACATACACTGAAGCTTTCTTT. It codes for CASSTGTYTEAFF.

The chain couples TRBV6-2 or TRBV6-3 to TRBJ1-1; 9 bases align to TRBD1. Germline trimming cut 2 bases from V and 3 bases from J; bases unmatched to any gene: 4. This CDR3 region has 15 residues. The germline CDR1 and CDR2 sequences are MNHEY and SVGEGT. CDR3 region: CASSYKGQGYTEAFF. Here the CDR3 DNA reads TGTGCCAGCAGTTACAAAGGACAGGGGTACACTGAAGCTTTCTTT.

This clone appeared once. V and J are TRBV5-1 and TRBJ2-3; possibly TRBD1 for D (5 bases). CDR3 length: 14 residues. The V end was cut by 4 bases, the J end by 2 bases, with 11 bases between. The germline gives CDR1 SGHRS, CDR2 YFSETQ. The CDR3 DNA follows: TGCGCCAGCAGCAACGGACAAGTCACAGATACGCAGTATTTT. This sequence encodes CASSNGQVTDTQYF.

The rearrangement joins TRBV2 to TRBJ2-7; D unclear. From germline, CDR1 is SNHLY and CDR2 FYNNEI. The CDR3 spans 12 residues. With 6 bases removed from V and 4 bases from J, the gap between germline ends came to 10 bases. Here the CDR3 reads CASSPEEYEQYF. The CDR3 DNA reads as TGTGCCAGCAGCCCCGAGGAGTACGAGCAGTACTTC.

This rearrangement joins TRBV30 to TRBJ1-1; 9 nucleotides align to TRBD1. This CDR3 contains 11 residues. CDR1 GTSNPN and CDR2 SVGIG come from the germline V gene (reference sequence). V gave up 3 bases and J gave up 8 bases; unmatched junction bases: 1. The CDR3 is CAWRDRGEAFF. DNA for the CDR3: TGTGCCTGGAGAGACAGGGGGGAAGCTTTCTTT.

This clone was recorded once. This chain links TRBV27 with TRBJ1-1; no definite D call. V was pared by 5 bases and J by 2 bases, with 9 bases between. Per the germline V gene, CDR1 is MNHEY and CDR2 is SMNVEV (reference sequence). This CDR3 spans 13 amino acids. CDR3 sequence: CASSTSGNTEAFF. CDR3 bases: TGTGCCAGCAGTACTTCTGGTAACACTGAAGCTTTCTTT.

CDR3 region: CASSTNRGLGMSEQYF. In DNA form, the CDR3 reads TGTGCCAGCAGCACAAACAGGGGACTGGGGATGAGCGAGCAGTACTTC. The chain is built from TRBV5-8 and TRBJ2-7; TRBD1 is a possible D gene (7 bases). Looked up from germline, CDR1 is SGHTS and CDR2 is YDEGEE. Trimming took 4 bases from V and 6 from J, leaving 23 bases between them. The CDR3 contains 16 residues.

The J gene is TRBJ2-7, the V gene TRBV29-1, with 13 bases matching TRBD2. V shed 0 bases, J shed 4 bases, and the junction held 6 bases outside the gene matches. Germline CDR1 and CDR2: SQVTM and ANQGSEA. This CDR3 is 16 amino acids long. The CDR3 DNA reads TGCAGCGTTGAAGATCCCGGACTAGCGGGAGAGTACGAGCAGTACTTC. Translation gives CSVEDPGLAGEYEQYF.

This sequence joins TRBV3-1 (or the pseudogene TRBV3-2) and TRBJ2-7; 15 nucleotides align to TRBD2. CDR1 is LGHDT and CDR2 is YNNKEL in the germline V gene (reference sequence). The CDR3 runs 17 residues. The V gene end was trimmed by 4 bases and the J gene end by 7 bases; junction bases not matched to a gene: 11. The CDR3 loop reads CASSLLPGLAGGGEQYF. In nucleotides, the CDR3 is TGTGCCAGCAGCCTCCTCCCGGGACTAGCGGGAGGAGGTGAGCAGTACTTC.

This chain connects TRBV3-1 (or the pseudogene TRBV3-2) to TRBJ2-5; no firm D call. Between the trimmed V and J ends, which lost 0 bases and 7 bases, there was a span of 9 bases. The CDR3 is 13 amino acids. Germline loops: CDR1 LGHDT, CDR2 YNNKEL (reference sequence). Here the CDR3 reads CASSQDPGSTQYF. The CDR3 DNA sequence: TGTGCCAGCAGCCAAGATCCCGGGTCGACCCAGTACTTC.

The chain combines TRBV7-9 with TRBJ2-1, with 9 bases fitting TRBD2. The CDR3 extends over 17 amino acids. V was pared by 5 bases and J by 4 bases, with 12 bases of the junction left unmatched. CDR1 SEHNR and CDR2 FQNEAQ come from the germline V gene (reference sequence). CDR3 amino acids: CASSPGVAGVGYNEQFF. The CDR3 nucleotides read TGTGCCAGCAGCCCAGGTGTAGCGGGAGTTGGATACAATGAGCAGTTCTTC.

The chain uses TRBV7-9 and TRBJ2-7; TRBD1 might be the D (5 bases). This CDR3 region has 13 residues. Between the trimmed V and J ends, which lost 1 base and 2 bases, there was a span of 6 bases. Looked up from germline, CDR1 is SEHNR and CDR2 is FQNEAQ (reference sequence). The CDR3 sequence is CASSLDRTYEQYF. For the CDR3, the DNA is TGTGCCAGCAGCTTAGACAGGACCTACGAGCAGTACTTC.

The chain recombines TRBV10-3 with TRBJ1-2, with a weak D call TRBD1 (6 bases). With 5 bases removed from V and 3 bases from J, the gap between germline ends came to 19 bases. CDR1 is ENHRY and CDR2 is SYGVKD in the germline V gene. This CDR3 is 16 amino acids long. The CDR3 here is CAISPSSRGLDYGYTF. DNA of the CDR3: TGTGCCATCAGTCCTTCGTCAAGGGGGTTAGACTATGGCTACACCTTC.

This sequence joins TRBV19 and TRBJ2-7; 16 nucleotides agree with TRBD2. V lost 5 bases, J lost 5 bases, and 9 bases stayed unmatched. The CDR3 runs 17 residues. The germline CDR1 and CDR2 sequences are LNHDA and SQIVND (reference sequence). The CDR3 loop is CASSPLGLAGGQNEQYF. The CDR3 region has the DNA TGTGCCAGTAGTCCGTTGGGACTAGCGGGAGGGCAGAACGAGCAGTACTTC.

CDR3 in amino acids: CASSPLVDTQYF. As DNA, the CDR3 is TGTGCCAGCTCACCACTAGTAGATACGCAGTATTTT. V and J are TRBV18 and TRBJ2-3; unclear D gene. Deletions cut 1 base from V and 5 bases from J, with 4 bases between. The CDR3 spans 12 residues. Germline CDR1 reads KGHSH; CDR2 reads LQKENI. The whole variable domain, filled in from reference TRBV18 and TRBJ2-3, reads NAGVMQNPRHLVRRRGQEARLRCSPMKGHSHVYWYRQLPEEGLKFMVYLQKENIIDESGMPKERFSAEFPKEGPSILRIQQVVRGDSAAYFCASSPLVDTQYFGPGTRLTVL.

V gene TRBV7-9 combines with J gene TRBJ2-3; 9 bases are a match to TRBD2. Losses at the gene ends were 3 bases for V and 4 bases for J; bases not matched to a gene: 11. The CDR3 length is 17 residues. Germline values: CDR1 SEHNR, CDR2 FQNEAQ (reference sequence). The DNA for the CDR3 is TGTGCCAGCAGCTTTCGGTTAGCGGGAGACGTCGCAGATACGCAGTATTTT. The encoded protein is CASSFRLAGDVADTQYF.

This clone has a single count. V usage is TRBV29-1 and J usage is TRBJ1-1; 8 bases line up with TRBD1. In germline, CDR1 is SQVTM, CDR2 ANQGSEA. CDR3 length equals 12 residues. The junction had 3 bases not matched to a gene; V was cut back by 7 bases and J by 2 bases. The CDR3 loop reads CSADRGNTEAFF. DNA for the CDR3: TGCAGCGCCGACAGGGGAAACACTGAAGCTTTCTTT.

The V and J genes are TRBV6-5 and TRBJ1-2, with D tentatively TRBD1 (5 bases). V lost 9 bases and J 5 bases, leaving 16 bases between the germline ends. Per germline, CDR1 MNHEY and CDR2 SVGAGI. CDR3 length equals 13 residues. The DNA of the CDR3 is TGTGCCAGTTGGGCGGGGGGTGTATATGGCTACACCTTC. Translated, it gives CASWAGGVYGYTF.

V is TRBV11-2 and J is TRBJ2-7; a possible D gene is TRBD1 (5 bases). The CDR3 is 15 amino acids. CDR1 is SGHAT and CDR2 is FQNNGV in the germline V gene. Trimming stripped 5 bases from V and 0 bases from J, with 14 bases between. The CDR3 coding sequence is TGTGCCAGCAGCCCAGGGATTCTAGGCTCCTACGAGCAGTACTTC. Translating gives CASSPGILGSYEQYF. The variable domain in full, completed from reference TRBV11-2 and TRBJ2-7, reads EAGVAQSPRYKIIEKRQSVAFWCNPISGHATLYWYQQILGQGPKLLIQFQNNGVVDDSQLPKDRFSAERLKGVDSTLKIQPAKLEDSAVYLCASSPGILGSYEQYFGPGTRLTVT.

J is TRBJ1-1 and V is TRBV3-1 (or the pseudogene TRBV3-2), with D unclear. Trimming removed 1 base from V and 5 bases from J, with 8 bases in between. Germline V gene sequence: CDR1 LGHDT, CDR2 YNNKEL (reference sequence). The length of the CDR3 is 13 residues. CDR3 region: CASSQVARTEAFF. The CDR3 coding sequence is TGTGCCAGCAGCCAAGTAGCAAGGACTGAAGCTTTCTTT.

The chain links TRBV3-1 (or the pseudogene TRBV3-2) to TRBJ1-2, with D tentatively TRBD1 (6 bases). The CDR3 runs to 15 residues. The germline V gene encodes CDR1 LGHDT and CDR2 YNNKEL (reference sequence). V was clipped by 4 bases and J by 0 bases, with 12 bases between them. The chain's CDR3 is CASSPAGEPNYGYTF. CDR3 DNA sequence: TGTGCCAGCAGCCCCGCAGGGGAACCTAACTATGGCTACACCTTC.

The chain joins TRBV28 to TRBJ1-2; D might be TRBD1 (5 bases). V dropped 10 bases and J dropped 2 bases, with 20 bases sitting between them. CDR1 MDHEN and CDR2 SYDVKM come from the germline V gene. CDR3 length equals 15 residues. Here the CDR3 DNA reads TGTGCCACAGGGTTTGGGAGGGGAGGGAACTATGGCTACACCTTC. Translating it yields CATGFGRGGNYGYTF.